A selection of T cell receptor beta chains follows, all from one sample in a study of T-cell reconstitution after alpha-beta-depleted transplantation in children. A single record per CDR3 protein comes from TCRdb applying MiXCR to the PCR reads. Of around 580,000 distinct CDR3 sequences in the sample, 20% to 25% were seen once. Source: PBMCs, mostly from graft donor cells, taken 360 days after TCRalphabeta/CD19-depleted stem cell transplant. Every receptor here comes from a boy younger than two who had a stem cell transplant for acute myeloid leukemia, so the T cells may come from the graft donor. CDR3s include the opening cysteine and the closing phenylalanine or tryptophan. A D gene is named only where the DNA matches it firmly. Expanded clones are given a class, and other clones once, few, many or no size at all.

clone_size: many
v_call: TRBV27
j_call: TRBJ2-3
d_call: -
cdr3_aa: CASSFSPVGGAYTDTQYF
cdr3_nt: TGTGCCAGCAGTTTTAGCCCGGTTGGAGGGGCCTACACAGATACGCAGTATTTT

clone_size: -
v_call: TRBV10-2
j_call: TRBJ1-2
d_call: -
cdr3_aa: CASSVDSVYGYTF
cdr3_nt: TGCGCCAGCAGTGTCGACAGCGTCTATGGCTACACCTTC

clone_size: many
v_call: TRBV14
j_call: TRBJ2-5
d_call: -
cdr3_aa: CASSPSVERAQYF
cdr3_nt: TGTGCCAGCAGCCCGTCGGTCGAGCGGGCCCAGTACTTC

clone_size: many
v_call: TRBV12-3/TRBV12-4
j_call: TRBJ2-3
d_call: TRBD1
cdr3_aa: CASSQRTGRGDTQYF
cdr3_nt: TGTGCCAGCAGCCAACGGACAGGGCGGGGAGATACGCAGTATTTT

clone_size: many
v_call: TRBV29-1
j_call: TRBJ2-5
d_call: -
cdr3_aa: CSVEASLETQYF
cdr3_nt: TGCAGCGTTGAGGCTTCGCTGGAGACCCAGTACTTC

clone_size: -
v_call: TRBV9
j_call: TRBJ2-1
d_call: TRBD2
cdr3_aa: CASSAGLAGGPWNEQFF
cdr3_nt: TGTGCCAGCAGCGCGGGACTAGCGGGGGGGCCGTGGAATGAGCAGTTCTTC

clone_size: -
v_call: TRBV29-1
j_call: TRBJ2-1
d_call: -
cdr3_aa: CSVEGFQTNINEQFF
cdr3_nt: TGCAGCGTTGAAGGGTTCCAGACCAACATCAATGAGCAGTTCTTC

clone_size: many
v_call: TRBV20-1
j_call: TRBJ2-3
d_call: TRBD2
cdr3_aa: CSARGGPGLADRTDTQYF
cdr3_nt: TGCAGTGCTAGAGGAGGCCCGGGACTAGCGGACCGCACAGATACGCAGTATTTT

clone_size: many
v_call: TRBV5-1
j_call: TRBJ1-3
d_call: TRBD1
cdr3_aa: CASSFRQGGTSGNTIYF
cdr3_nt: TGCGCCAGCAGCTTCCGACAGGGGGGCACCTCTGGAAACACCATATATTTT

clone_size: many
v_call: TRBV20-1
j_call: TRBJ1-1
d_call: -
cdr3_aa: CSAAHRAHTEAFF
cdr3_nt: TGCAGTGCTGCGCACAGGGCCCACACTGAAGCTTTCTTT

clone_size: few
v_call: TRBV7-2
j_call: TRBJ2-2
d_call: -
cdr3_aa: CASSSSGTANTGELFF
cdr3_nt: TGTGCCAGCAGCTCCTCCGGGACGGCGAACACCGGGGAGCTGTTTTTT

clone_size: few
v_call: TRBV6-1
j_call: TRBJ2-5
d_call: TRBD2
cdr3_aa: CASSLTSGGGTQYF
cdr3_nt: TGTGCCAGCAGTCTGACTAGCGGGGGCGGGACCCAGTACTTC

clone_size: -
v_call: TRBV6-7
j_call: TRBJ2-5
d_call: -
cdr3_aa: CASQRAEEETQYF
cdr3_nt: TGTGCCAGCCAGCGGGCCGAGGAAGAGACCCAGTACTTC

clone_size: many
v_call: TRBV14
j_call: TRBJ1-2
d_call: TRBD1
cdr3_aa: CASSPGQGGGYTF
cdr3_nt: TGTGCCAGCAGCCCGGGACAGGGAGGAGGCTACACCTTC

clone_size: -
v_call: TRBV20-1
j_call: TRBJ1-3
d_call: TRBD1
cdr3_aa: CSAWTGPGNTIYF
cdr3_nt: TGCAGTGCGTGGACAGGCCCTGGAAACACCATATATTTT

clone_size: many
v_call: TRBV20-1
j_call: TRBJ2-3
d_call: -
cdr3_aa: CSASWGSDTQYF
cdr3_nt: TGCAGTGCTAGCTGGGGTTCAGATACGCAGTATTTT

clone_size: many
v_call: TRBV7-8
j_call: TRBJ2-5
d_call: -
cdr3_aa: CASSFPYREQETQYF
cdr3_nt: TGTGCCAGCAGCTTCCCCTACAGGGAACAAGAGACCCAGTACTTC

clone_size: -
v_call: TRBV5-1
j_call: TRBJ1-4
d_call: -
cdr3_aa: CASSLDTGSGEKLFF
cdr3_nt: TGCGCCAGCAGCTTGGATACAGGGTCAGGTGAAAAACTGTTTTTT

clone_size: -
v_call: TRBV6-5
j_call: TRBJ2-5
d_call: TRBD2
cdr3_aa: CASSILAGGETQYF
cdr3_nt: TGTGCCAGCAGTATACTAGCGGGGGGAGAGACCCAGTACTTC

clone_size: few
v_call: TRBV29-1
j_call: TRBJ1-2
d_call: TRBD1
cdr3_aa: CSVEQGRGYGYTF
cdr3_nt: TGCAGCGTCGAACAGGGGCGTGGGTATGGCTACACCTTC

clone_size: -
v_call: TRBV5-5
j_call: TRBJ2-4
d_call: -
cdr3_aa: CASSFNGVAKNIQYF
cdr3_nt: TGTGCCAGCAGCTTTAACGGTGTAGCCAAAAACATTCAGTACTTC

clone_size: -
v_call: TRBV12-3/TRBV12-4
j_call: TRBJ1-1
d_call: -
cdr3_aa: CASSLGAGVRTEAFF
cdr3_nt: TGTGCCAGCAGTTTAGGGGCAGGAGTGAGGACTGAAGCTTTCTTT

clone_size: few
v_call: TRBV4-1
j_call: TRBJ2-2
d_call: -
cdr3_aa: CASSPLGVRDTGELFF
cdr3_nt: TGCGCCAGCAGCCCCCTGGGAGTTCGCGACACCGGGGAGCTGTTTTTT

clone_size: few
v_call: TRBV5-1
j_call: TRBJ2-3
d_call: -
cdr3_aa: CASSNRTADTQYF
cdr3_nt: TGCGCCAGCAGCAATCGGACTGCAGATACGCAGTATTTT

clone_size: few
v_call: TRBV4-3
j_call: TRBJ2-3
d_call: -
cdr3_aa: CASSQGKDSTDTQYF
cdr3_nt: TGCGCCAGCAGCCAAGGAAAGGACAGCACAGATACGCAGTATTTT

clone_size: -
v_call: TRBV12-3/TRBV12-4
j_call: TRBJ1-6
d_call: -
cdr3_aa: CASSLSSMSPLHF
cdr3_nt: TGTGCCAGCAGTTTATCTTCCATGTCACCCCTCCACTTT

clone_size: many
v_call: TRBV10-3
j_call: TRBJ2-1
d_call: -
cdr3_aa: CAISGEGPQGLNNEQFF
cdr3_nt: TGTGCCATCAGTGGGGAGGGACCACAGGGACTAAACAATGAGCAGTTCTTC

clone_size: few
v_call: TRBV12-3/TRBV12-4
j_call: TRBJ1-1
d_call: -
cdr3_aa: CATLRGPEAFF
cdr3_nt: TGTGCCACCTTACGGGGTCCCGAAGCTTTCTTT

clone_size: -
v_call: TRBV10-3
j_call: TRBJ1-5
d_call: -
cdr3_aa: CAISAGNQPQHF
cdr3_nt: TGTGCCATCAGTGCCGGCAATCAGCCCCAGCATTTT

clone_size: -
v_call: TRBV28
j_call: TRBJ1-2
d_call: -
cdr3_aa: CASSLGGPKGYTF
cdr3_nt: TGTGCCAGCAGTTTGGGGGGACCTAAGGGCTACACCTTC

clone_size: few
v_call: TRBV24-1
j_call: TRBJ2-1
d_call: -
cdr3_aa: CATSDFSLDRSPNEQFF
cdr3_nt: TGTGCCACCAGTGATTTTTCCCTTGACAGGTCCCCCAATGAGCAGTTCTTC

clone_size: many
v_call: TRBV12-3/TRBV12-4
j_call: TRBJ1-1
d_call: TRBD1
cdr3_aa: CASSPTGTNTEAFF
cdr3_nt: TGTGCCAGCAGCCCGACAGGGACGAACACTGAAGCTTTCTTT

clone_size: -
v_call: TRBV20-1
j_call: TRBJ1-3
d_call: -
cdr3_aa: CSARRPFGNTIYF
cdr3_nt: TGCAGTGCTAGACGGCCTTTCGGAAACACCATATATTTT

clone_size: -
v_call: TRBV4-3
j_call: TRBJ2-3
d_call: -
cdr3_aa: CASSQDGAGQADTQYF
cdr3_nt: TGCGCCAGCAGCCAAGATGGGGCGGGGCAAGCAGATACGCAGTATTTT

clone_size: -
v_call: TRBV7-9
j_call: TRBJ2-7
d_call: -
cdr3_aa: CASSGSGREQYF
cdr3_nt: TGTGCCAGCAGCGGAAGCGGGCGCGAGCAGTACTTC

clone_size: many
v_call: TRBV7-9
j_call: TRBJ2-4
d_call: -
cdr3_aa: CASSPTTGIENIQYF
cdr3_nt: TGTGCCAGCAGCCCCACCACAGGGATTGAAAACATTCAGTACTTC

clone_size: few
v_call: TRBV12-3/TRBV12-4
j_call: TRBJ1-2
d_call: TRBD1
cdr3_aa: CASSYGDRGGGYTF
cdr3_nt: TGTGCCAGCAGTTATGGGGACAGGGGCGGTGGCTACACCTTC

clone_size: few
v_call: TRBV20-1
j_call: TRBJ2-5
d_call: -
cdr3_aa: CSARDKETQYF
cdr3_nt: TGCAGTGCTAGAGACAAAGAGACCCAGTACTTC

clone_size: few
v_call: TRBV4-1
j_call: TRBJ1-2
d_call: -
cdr3_aa: CASSQDQLGGPQDYGYTF
cdr3_nt: TGCGCCAGCAGCCAAGATCAGCTGGGGGGCCCGCAGGACTATGGCTACACCTTC

clone_size: many
v_call: TRBV29-1
j_call: TRBJ2-3
d_call: -
cdr3_aa: CSVEVGSDREGTDTQYF
cdr3_nt: TGCAGCGTTGAAGTGGGGTCCGACAGGGAGGGGACAGATACGCAGTATTTT

clone_size: -
v_call: TRBV20-1
j_call: TRBJ2-1
d_call: TRBD1
cdr3_aa: CSAQGQGRDEQFF
cdr3_nt: TGCAGTGCTCAAGGACAGGGACGCGATGAGCAGTTCTTC

clone_size: few
v_call: TRBV28
j_call: TRBJ1-3
d_call: -
cdr3_aa: CASSSSDIGNTIYF
cdr3_nt: TGTGCCAGCAGTTCCTCAGACATCGGAAACACCATATATTTT

clone_size: many
v_call: TRBV7-9
j_call: TRBJ2-3
d_call: TRBD2
cdr3_aa: CASSSTSGGSTDTQYF
cdr3_nt: TGTGCCAGCAGCTCGACTAGCGGGGGGAGCACAGATACGCAGTATTTT

clone_size: -
v_call: TRBV20-1
j_call: TRBJ2-5
d_call: -
cdr3_aa: CSAPGSGLETQYF
cdr3_nt: TGCAGTGCTCCGGGGTCGGGGTTAGAGACCCAGTACTTC

clone_size: few
v_call: TRBV5-6
j_call: TRBJ2-1
d_call: TRBD1
cdr3_aa: CASNRQGSYNEQFF
cdr3_nt: TGTGCCAGCAACAGACAGGGATCCTACAATGAGCAGTTCTTC

clone_size: few
v_call: TRBV7-2
j_call: TRBJ2-5
d_call: -
cdr3_aa: CASSLATLGPQYF
cdr3_nt: TGTGCCAGCAGCTTAGCGACCCTCGGGCCCCAGTACTTC

clone_size: -
v_call: TRBV6-1
j_call: TRBJ1-3
d_call: -
cdr3_aa: CASSTGRSAGNTIYF
cdr3_nt: TGTGCCAGCAGTACCGGACGGTCAGCTGGAAACACCATATATTTT

clone_size: few
v_call: TRBV7-2
j_call: TRBJ2-1
d_call: -
cdr3_aa: CASRQGGVYNEQFF
cdr3_nt: TGTGCCAGCAGACAAGGGGGGGTCTACAATGAGCAGTTCTTC

clone_size: few
v_call: TRBV5-5
j_call: TRBJ2-1
d_call: -
cdr3_aa: CARGGYNEQFF
cdr3_nt: TGTGCCAGAGGGGGATACAATGAGCAGTTCTTC

clone_size: -
v_call: TRBV20-1
j_call: TRBJ1-2
d_call: TRBD1
cdr3_aa: CSALDRGYGYTF
cdr3_nt: TGCAGTGCCCTGGACAGGGGGTATGGCTACACCTTC

clone_size: many
v_call: TRBV15
j_call: TRBJ1-4
d_call: -
cdr3_aa: CATKWSATNEKLFF
cdr3_nt: TGTGCCACCAAGTGGTCGGCAACTAATGAAAAACTGTTTTTT